Shown below are 11 T cell receptor beta chains from a single sample sequenced in a study of T cell responses to AZD1222 COVID-19 vaccine. Profiling relied on immunoSEQ multiplex PCR, and the TCRdb table lists in-frame clones only, not all of them. Of about 150,000 clones in the sample, about 90% were seen once. Sequenced material: peripheral blood, taken on day 0 of MenACWY control vaccination. These receptors originate from an adult in good health.

The chain joins TRBV13 to TRBJ1-3, with 7 positions matching TRBD1. J gave up 0 bases and V 7 bases, and 15 bases lay outside the gene matches. CDR3 size: 18 residues. Germline V gene lookup returns CDR1 PRHDT and CDR2 FYEKMQ (reference sequence). CDR3 in DNA: TGTGCCAGCAAACAGGGGTTACTTACACCTCTCTCTGGAAACACCATATATTTT. Amino acid sequence: CASKQGLLTPLSGNTIYF.

This sequence joins TRBV27 and TRBJ2-1; 14 bases are shared with TRBD2. The germline V gene encodes CDR1 MNHEY and CDR2 SMNVEV (reference sequence). The CDR3 is 19 residues long. The V gene end was trimmed by 4 bases and the J gene end by 7 bases; junction bases not matched to a gene: 15. DNA of the CDR3: TGTGCCAGCAGTTCGCCCGGACTAGCGGGAGGCCCTTCTACAAATGAGCAGTTCTTC. Residues: CASSSPGLAGGPSTNEQFF.

The chain joins TRBV2 to TRBJ1-2; D is ambiguous. Trimming took off 5 bases at V and 0 bases at J, with 10 bases between the two ends. This CDR3 has 14 amino acids. Per germline, CDR1 SNHLY and CDR2 FYNNEI. CDR3 protein: CASSNPGTNYGYTF. The CDR3 coding sequence is TGTGCCAGCAGTAACCCCGGGACTAACTATGGCTACACCTTC.

The chain employs TRBV19 and TRBJ1-5; the D gene is possibly TRBD1 (6 bases). Looked up from germline, CDR1 is LNHDA and CDR2 is SQIVND (reference sequence). V gave up 5 bases and J gave up 3 bases, with 11 bases separating them. This CDR3 comprises 14 residues. The CDR3 protein is CASSFPGANQPQHF. The CDR3 DNA reads as TGTGCCAGTAGTTTTCCAGGGGCCAATCAGCCCCAGCATTTT.

This chain links TRBV5-6 with TRBJ2-6, with D perhaps matching TRBD2 (5 bases). Germline V gene sequence: CDR1 SGHDT, CDR2 YYEEEE. V was cut by 4 bases and J by 0 bases, with 14 bases left in between. This CDR3 comprises 17 residues. CDR3 in DNA: TGTGCCAGCAGCGAACGGAGGATAGTCTCTGGGGCCAACGTCCTGACTTTC. Amino acids: CASSERRIVSGANVLTF.

The chain has TRBV7-2 and TRBJ2-5; the D is unclear. Germline loops: CDR1 SGHTA, CDR2 FQGNSA. CDR3 length: 13 residues. With 3 bases removed from V and 0 bases from J, the gap between germline ends came to 5 bases. The DNA for the CDR3 is TGTGCCAGCAGCTTCTGGTACCAAGAGACCCAGTACTTC. Amino acids: CASSFWYQETQYF. Full variable domain (missing parts from reference TRBV7-2 and TRBJ2-5): GAGVSQSPSNKVTEKGKDVELRCDPISGHTALYWYRQSLGQGLEFLIYFQGNSAPDKSGLPSDRFSAERTGGSVSTLTIQRTQQEDSAVYLCASSFWYQETQYFGPGTRLLVL.

CDR3: CASSITGLDTEAFF. The CDR3 DNA sequence: TGCGCCAGCAGCATTACAGGCTTGGACACTGAAGCTTTCTTT. V gene TRBV5-1 combines with J gene TRBJ1-1; a possible D gene is TRBD1 (5 bases). V lost 4 bases and J 3 bases, leaving 13 bases between the germline ends. Germline CDR1 and CDR2: SGHRS and YFSETQ. This CDR3 region has 14 residues.

This clone was found a few times. This chain connects TRBV7-9 to TRBJ1-2; TRBD1 agrees at 10 bases. The CDR3 has 15 amino acids. Germline V CDR1 and CDR2: SEHNR, FQNEAQ (reference sequence). J lost 4 bases, V lost 5 bases, and 7 bases had no gene match. This chain's CDR3 is CASSPVGQGVYGYTF. CDR3 nucleotide sequence: TGTGCCAGCAGCCCCGTCGGACAGGGGGTCTATGGCTACACCTTC.

The gene calls are TRBV28 and TRBJ2-7; D perhaps matches TRBD2 (5 bases). Germline CDR1 is MDHEN and CDR2 is SYDVKM. V gave up 6 bases and J gave up 3 bases, with 12 bases separating them. This CDR3 is built from 13 residues. CDR3 residues: CASSPRGSYEQYF. The CDR3 bases are TGTGCCAGCAGCCCGCGAGGGAGCTACGAGCAGTACTTC.

The chain carries TRBV3-1 (or the pseudogene TRBV3-2) and TRBJ2-5; perhaps TRBD2 as D (6 bases). The CDR3 sequence is 16 residues long. Trimming removed 4 bases at V and 5 bases at J, with 20 bases between. Germline V gives CDR1 LGHDT, CDR2 YNNKEL (reference sequence). The DNA of the CDR3 is TGTGCCAGCAGCCCCGAGGTAGGGAGGTCCGGGGAGACCCAGTACTTC. Encoded protein: CASSPEVGRSGETQYF.

The V and J genes are TRBV5-1 and TRBJ2-2; 7 bases line up with TRBD1. The V gene end was trimmed by 2 bases and the J gene end by 0 bases; junction bases not matched to a gene: 4. CDR3 length: 16 residues. Germline-derived CDR1 and CDR2 are SGHRS and YFSETQ. The DNA of the CDR3 is TGCGCCAGCAGCTTCTCCGGGACAGCGAACACCGGGGAGCTGTTTTTT. Translated: CASSFSGTANTGELFF.